These T cell receptor beta chains were read from a single sample in a study of T cells after yellow fever vaccination. Each CDR3 protein is one row after TCRdb ran MiXCR on the 5' RACE reads. The sample holds over 120,000 distinct CDR3 sequences, just over 6.5% seen once. The source material was CD4+ T cells sorted from PBMCs, sampled 10 days after the yellow fever booster vaccination. The source is a man younger than 45 who received the YFV17D yellow fever vaccine. CDR3s include the opening cysteine and the closing phenylalanine or tryptophan. The order of the fields is CDR3 length, clone size, V gene, D gene, J gene, CDR3 DNA, CDR3 protein. D genes are given only for firm matches. Clone size is stated in some rows and not others, as once, few, many or a class when expanded.

14	many	TRBV7-2	-	TRBJ2-2	TGTGCCAGCGCCGGGCGGAATGGAGGGGGGGAGCTGTTTTTT	CASAGRNGGGELFF
13	many	TRBV14	-	TRBJ2-3	TGTGCCAGCAGCCAAGACCCAGACAATACGCAGTATTTT	CASSQDPDNTQYF
14	many	TRBV20-1	TRBD2	TRBJ2-7	TGCAGTGCTAGAGCCGGGACTAGTGTCGCCGAGCAGTACTTC	CSARAGTSVAEQYF
15	many	TRBV4-1	-	TRBJ1-2	TGCGCCAGCAGCCAAGCGGTTCTTACTAACTATGGCTACACCTTC	CASSQAVLTNYGYTF
18	-	TRBV20-1	TRBD2	TRBJ2-1	TGCAGTGCTTCCCCGGGTCTAGCGGGAGGCGGATCCTACAATGAGCAGTTCTTC	CSASPGLAGGGSYNEQFF
14	many	TRBV20-1	TRBD2	TRBJ2-7	TGCAGTGCCTTGTCTAGCGGAGCCACCTACGAGCAGTACTTC	CSALSSGATYEQYF
12	few	TRBV5-1	-	TRBJ2-5	TGCGCCAGCAGGGTGAACCAAGAGACCCAGTACTTC	CASRVNQETQYF
15	many	TRBV6-4	-	TRBJ2-7	TGTGCCAGCAGTGCAGAGGGGGGGGTCCTTGGCGAGCAGTACTTC	CASSAEGGVLGEQYF
15	few	TRBV12-3/TRBV12-4	-	TRBJ2-7	TGTGCCAGCCAGTTTATAAGGGGAACTACCTACGAGCAGTACTTC	CASQFIRGTTYEQYF
14	few	TRBV18	-	TRBJ2-5	TGTGCCAGCTCACCACCGCCAGGGCAAGAGACCCAGTACTTC	CASSPPPGQETQYF
15	many	TRBV28	-	TRBJ2-5	TGTGCCAGCAGTTTAGGAGAGAGTCAGAGGGAGACCCAGTACTTC	CASSLGESQRETQYF
17	many	TRBV6-5	TRBD2	TRBJ2-1	TGTGCCAGCAGGGGGGGACCGGGACTATCCCCCTACAATGAGCAGTTCTTC	CASRGGPGLSPYNEQFF
18	few	TRBV4-3	-	TRBJ2-5	TGCGCCAGCAGCCAAGGAGTTGGAGGGACCAATTACCAAGAGACCCAGTACTTC	CASSQGVGGTNYQETQYF
14	many	TRBV29-1	-	TRBJ1-2	TGCAGCGTTGAGGGGGACGGGGGAAACTATGGCTACACCTTC	CSVEGDGGNYGYTF
14	many	TRBV4-1	-	TRBJ2-7	TGCGCCAGCAGCCAACCTACTAGTTCCTACGAGCAGTACTTC	CASSQPTSSYEQYF
14	many	TRBV5-6	-	TRBJ2-7	TGTGCCAGCAGCTCTCCCGGAGGGGCCTACGAGCAGTACTTC	CASSSPGGAYEQYF
15	few	TRBV20-1	-	TRBJ2-7	TGCAGTGCTAGAGATCGGGCTCATAGCGGCTACGAGCAGTACTTC	CSARDRAHSGYEQYF
14	many	TRBV7-9	-	TRBJ2-1	TGTGCCAGCAGCTTAGCGGGAAAAGCCGGTGAGCAGTTCTTC	CASSLAGKAGEQFF
18	many	TRBV7-3	TRBD1	TRBJ2-2	TGTGCCAGCAGCTTAAGAGTAGGGGGCGACGCGAACACCGGGGAGCTGTTTTTT	CASSLRVGGDANTGELFF
13	many	TRBV3-1	TRBD2	TRBJ2-7	TGTGCCAGCACGTCGGCGGGAGTCTACGAGCAGTACTTC	CASTSAGVYEQYF
15	-	TRBV5-1	-	TRBJ2-7	TGCGCCAGCAGCTCCCGCGGGACCCAAAACTACGAGCAGTACTTC	CASSSRGTQNYEQYF
16	-	TRBV30	-	TRBJ1-5	TGTGCCTGGAGTGCGTCGAGAGGCCTTGGGAATCAGCCCCAGCATTTT	CAWSASRGLGNQPQHF
13	-	TRBV5-1	-	TRBJ2-7	TGCGCCAGCTCGGTTAGGGGATTAGGGGAGCAGTACTTC	CASSVRGLGEQYF
14	many	TRBV29-1	-	TRBJ2-3	TGCAGCGTTGCTGGGACCTCGCACACAGATACGCAGTATTTT	CSVAGTSHTDTQYF
11	-	TRBV24-1	-	TRBJ2-3	TGTGCCACCAGTGATGATGGCACGCAGTATTTT	CATSDDGTQYF
17	many	TRBV11-2	TRBD1	TRBJ1-5	TGTGCCAGCAGCTTAGATGCGTGGGGACAGTCGGGTCAGCCCCAGCATTTT	CASSLDAWGQSGQPQHF
14	few	TRBV20-1	TRBD1	TRBJ1-5	TGCAGTGCTCCTCAGGGGGCCCACAATCAGCCCCAGCATTTT	CSAPQGAHNQPQHF
13	many	TRBV24-1	TRBD1	TRBJ2-1	TGTGCCACCCAATCAGGGGGTCTCAATGAGCAGTTCTTC	CATQSGGLNEQFF
15	many	TRBV12-3/TRBV12-4	-	TRBJ1-2	TGTGCCAGCAGCCCCACAGGGCCTACTAACTATGGCTACACCTTC	CASSPTGPTNYGYTF
14	many	TRBV27	-	TRBJ1-5	TGTGCCAGCAGTTTAAGACGGGGCAATCAGCCCCAGCATTTT	CASSLRRGNQPQHF
13	many	TRBV19	-	TRBJ2-3	TGTGCCAGTAGAGGACAGACTTCAGATACGCAGTATTTT	CASRGQTSDTQYF
15	many	TRBV7-2	TRBD2	TRBJ2-7	TGTGCCAGCAGCTTGACGAGCGGGAGTGCGTACGAGCAGTACTTC	CASSLTSGSAYEQYF
12	many	TRBV20-1	-	TRBJ1-2	TGCAGTGCCCTGGCCCCTAACTATGGCTACACCTTC	CSALAPNYGYTF
13	many	TRBV29-1	-	TRBJ1-5	TGCAGCGTTGTTGACGGCGGAAATCAGCCCCAGCATTTT	CSVVDGGNQPQHF
16	many	TRBV2	-	TRBJ1-5	TGTGCCAGCAGGGGACCCGCAGGAGCCAGCAATCAGCCCCAGCATTTT	CASRGPAGASNQPQHF
14	many	TRBV20-1	TRBD2	TRBJ2-3	TGCAGTGCTTCGAGCGGGAGGACCCCCGATACGCAGTATTTT	CSASSGRTPDTQYF
12	few	TRBV12-3/TRBV12-4	-	TRBJ2-7	TGTGCCAGCAGTTTCCAGGGGTTCGAGCAGTACTTC	CASSFQGFEQYF
15	many	TRBV12-3/TRBV12-4	TRBD1	TRBJ1-1	TGTGCCAGCAGTTCCACCGGGACAGGGAACACTGAAGCTTTCTTT	CASSSTGTGNTEAFF
13	many	TRBV7-9	-	TRBJ2-7	TGTGCCAGCAGCCGGATGGGGGCCTACGAGCAGTACTTC	CASSRMGAYEQYF
15	-	TRBV20-1	TRBD2	TRBJ2-7	TGCAGTGCTAGAGACTTAGCGGGAGGGCCCTTCGAGCAGTACTTC	CSARDLAGGPFEQYF
16	many	TRBV5-5	-	TRBJ2-3	TGTGCCAGCAGCGTACTGACGAGCGGTGGAGGGGATACGCAGTATTTT	CASSVLTSGGGDTQYF
11	few	TRBV4-2	-	TRBJ2-3	TGTGCCAGCAGAAACACAAATACGCAGTATTTT	CASRNTNTQYF
11	-	TRBV20-1	-	TRBJ2-1	TGCAGTGCCAATAGCGCGTATGAGCAGTTCTTC	CSANSAYEQFF
18	-	TRBV4-2	-	TRBJ2-3	TGTGCCAGCGGCCCGGGGCCCATCTGCAGACGGGGCACAGATACGCAGTATTTT	CASGPGPICRRGTDTQYF
15	many	TRBV5-1	TRBD1	TRBJ1-1	TGCGCCAGCAGCTTTGGGGGGGCCCAGGGGGCTGAAGCTTTCTTT	CASSFGGAQGAEAFF
15	many	TRBV20-1	TRBD2	TRBJ2-1	TGCAGTGCTGCCCCGGGGCGGGAGAGGTACAATGAGCAGTTCTTC	CSAAPGRERYNEQFF
18	few	TRBV29-1	TRBD2	TRBJ2-3	TGCAGCGTTGAGGGACGGGGGGATCGACTAGCGGGCACAGATACGCAGTATTTT	CSVEGRGDRLAGTDTQYF
15	-	TRBV20-1	TRBD1	TRBJ1-2	TGCAGTGCGAGCAAACGGGACAGTGGGGGCTATGGCTACACCTTC	CSASKRDSGGYGYTF
15	many	TRBV29-1	TRBD1	TRBJ1-2	TGCAGCGTCCTCCGACAGGGCGGCGCTAACTATGGCTACACCTTC	CSVLRQGGANYGYTF
14	many	TRBV29-1	TRBD1	TRBJ2-7	TGCAGCGTTGAATTGGGACAGGGGGCCAACGAGCAGTACTTC	CSVELGQGANEQYF
15	many	TRBV7-6	-	TRBJ2-3	TGTGCCAGCAGCCCAGGAGGGGGGCAGATAGATACGCAGTATTTT	CASSPGGGQIDTQYF
15	few	TRBV18	-	TRBJ2-7	TGTGCCAGCTCACCAACAGAGGTTCGGCGCTACGAGCAGTACTTC	CASSPTEVRRYEQYF
12	-	TRBV6-5	-	TRBJ2-1	TGTGCCAGCAAGAACGGACTTGCTGAGCAGTTCTTC	CASKNGLAEQFF
14	many	TRBV7-2	TRBD1	TRBJ2-5	TGTGCCAGCAGCCCTGGGACAGGGGGCGAGACCCAGTACTTC	CASSPGTGGETQYF
15	many	TRBV20-1	-	TRBJ2-7	TGCAGTGCTAGAGATCTGAGGGACAAAGCCTACGAGCAGTACTTC	CSARDLRDKAYEQYF
17	many	TRBV28	TRBD1	TRBJ1-3	TGTGCCAGCTCAGGCCCGAGGACAGGGTCTTCTGGAAACACCATATATTTT	CASSGPRTGSSGNTIYF
13	many	TRBV7-2	-	TRBJ1-6	TGTGCCAGCAGATCAAGCGTGGGTTCACCCCTCCACTTT	CASRSSVGSPLHF
17	many	TRBV24-1	-	TRBJ2-1	TGTGCCACCAGTGATTCGGGGCGGGGTGGGGCTTACAATGAGCAGTTCTTC	CATSDSGRGGAYNEQFF
16	many	TRBV7-2	TRBD1	TRBJ2-1	TGTGCCAGCAGCAGTCCGGACAGGGGTCCCTACAATGAGCAGTTCTTC	CASSSPDRGPYNEQFF
17	many	TRBV9	TRBD2	TRBJ2-3	TGTGCCAGCAGCGTAGGGCTAGCGGGAGGTCACACAGATACGCAGTATTTT	CASSVGLAGGHTDTQYF